The T cell receptor (beta chain) under discussion was sequenced for a study of blood T cell repertoires in COVID-19. In the authors' methods: The assay estimated nucleated cells by amplifying reference gene primers. The method was immunoSEQ multiplex PCR; TCRdb's version includes in-frame clones alone and lacks a portion of them. The V and J calls and the clone size are those of that table, but D and trimming were determined from the DNA. The sample has 200,000 to 250,000 clones, 84% seen once. The CDR3 is made up of 16 amino acids. The V end lost 1 base, the J end lost 4 bases, and 16 bases lay between the germline ends. Germline V lookup: CDR1 SGHVS, CDR2 FQNEAQ.

The rearrangement joins TRBV7-8 to TRBJ1-2; a weak D match, TRBD1 (6 bases). The sample taken for sequencing was peripheral blood. The sequence derives from a woman of 80 years or more with COVID-19, enrolled during active disease. CDR3 residues: CASSLEGRGGPYGYTF. The CDR3, as DNA: TGTGCCAGCAGCTTAGAGGGGAGGGGGGGTCCCTATGGCTACACCTTC.